This is a list of T cell receptor beta chains from one sample in a study of blood T cell repertoires in COVID-19. The assay was immunoSEQ multiplex PCR, and TCRdb's table has in-frame clones only and misses some. The table has some 94,000 clones, about 83% seen once. The sequenced material came from peripheral blood. Receptor source: a man aged 70 or older with active or convalescent COVID-19. Each CDR3 is given with its conserved first and last residue. A D gene is named only where the DNA matches it firmly. Clone size appears in some rows only: once, few, many, or a class for an expanded clone.

V gene	D gene	J gene	clone size	CDR3 DNA	CDR3 protein
TRBV5-1	NA	TRBJ2-2	NA	TGCGCCAGCAGCCAACAGGGGAACACCGGGGAGCTGTTTTTT	CASSQQGNTGELFF
TRBV7-2	NA	TRBJ1-5	NA	TGTGCCAGCAGCTTAGCCGGGACACCTAGCAATCAGCCCCAGCATTTT	CASSLAGTPSNQPQHF
TRBV7-2	NA	TRBJ1-6	NA	TGTGCCAGCAGCTTTGGGGGCGGCGGGAATTCACCCCTCCACTTT	CASSFGGGGNSPLHF
TRBV4-3	TRBD1	TRBJ2-6	NA	TGCGCCAGCAGCCTCTTGACACCGGGACAGGTGGGAGACTCTGGGGCCAACGTCCTGACTTTC	CASSLLTPGQVGDSGANVLTF
TRBV5-4	NA	TRBJ1-1	NA	TGTGCCAGCAGCTCCGGGGGGGGGAGGTGGACTGAAGCTTTCTTT	CASSSGGGRWTEAFF
TRBV2	TRBD1	TRBJ1-1	NA	TGTGCCAGCAGCGCCGGGACAGGCCGAAACACTGAAGCTTTCTTT	CASSAGTGRNTEAFF
TRBV13	NA	TRBJ1-3	once	TGTGCCAGCAGCTCACGGATACAGGGTGGTGGAAACACCATATATTTT	CASSSRIQGGGNTIYF
TRBV9	NA	TRBJ2-2	NA	TGTGCCAGCAGCCCCGACAGGGGAGGGACCGGGGAGCTGTTTTTT	CASSPDRGGTGELFF
TRBV6-6	TRBD1	TRBJ1-4	NA	TGTGCCAGCAGTCAGGACAGGCCGCCGAGTGGTGAAAAACTGTTTTTT	CASSQDRPPSGEKLFF
TRBV6-2/TRBV6-3	TRBD1	TRBJ1-1	NA	TGTGCCAGCAGCAAGACAGGGGCCGCGGGCACTGAAGCTTTCTTT	CASSKTGAAGTEAFF
TRBV28	NA	TRBJ1-2	NA	TGTGCCAGCAGCCCCTTCGGGAGGGGAGGTCGTAACTATGGCTACACCTTC	CASSPFGRGGRNYGYTF
TRBV6-1	TRBD2	TRBJ2-1	NA	TGTGCCAGCAGTGATTCTAGCGGGGGTAACAATGAGCAGTTCTTC	CASSDSSGGNNEQFF
TRBV7-9	NA	TRBJ2-1	NA	TGTGCCAGCAGCTCCCGAGGGGGTAAGGGCGACAGTTACAATGAGCAGTTCTTC	CASSSRGGKGDSYNEQFF
TRBV5-1	TRBD2	TRBJ2-1	NA	TGCGCCAGCAGCTTGGGCCCTAGCGGGGGGAATGAGCAGTTCTTC	CASSLGPSGGNEQFF
TRBV2	NA	TRBJ1-5	few	TGTGCCAGCAGTGAGGAGGGCAAGCCCAATCAGCCCCAGCATTTT	CASSEEGKPNQPQHF
TRBV2	TRBD2	TRBJ2-3	NA	TGTGCCAGCGGTAGCGGGGGGGCCCCCTCTACTACAGGAGATACGCAGTATTTT	CASGSGGAPSTTGDTQYF
TRBV18	NA	TRBJ1-1	NA	TGTGCCAGCTCACCGACAGCTAACACTGAAGCTTTCTTT	CASSPTANTEAFF
TRBV6-5	NA	TRBJ1-2	NA	TGTGCCAGCAGTCCCAGGGGAAACTATGGCTACACCTTC	CASSPRGNYGYTF
TRBV28	NA	TRBJ2-2	few	TGTGCCAGCAGTTTAGGGGGGAACGCCGGGGAGCTGTTTTTT	CASSLGGNAGELFF
TRBV6-1	NA	TRBJ2-7	NA	TGTGCCAGCAGTGAGAACAGGGCCCCTTCCTACGAGCAGTACTTC	CASSENRAPSYEQYF
TRBV7-2	TRBD1	TRBJ1-5	NA	TGTGCCAGCAGCTCTAGACAGGGAAATCAGCCCCAGCATTTT	CASSSRQGNQPQHF
TRBV2	NA	TRBJ1-2	few	TGTGCCAGCAGTGATGGACTCATCTATGGCTACACCTTC	CASSDGLIYGYTF
TRBV7-3	NA	TRBJ1-1	NA	TGTGCCAGCAGCTTAGGGAGGAACACTGAAGCTTTCTTT	CASSLGRNTEAFF
TRBV28	TRBD1	TRBJ1-4	NA	TGTGCCAGCAGACCACAGGGGGCTAATGAAAAACTGTTTTTT	CASRPQGANEKLFF
TRBV7-9	NA	TRBJ1-4	NA	TGTGCCAGCAGTTACCGACAGGCGACTAATGAAAAACTGTTTTTT	CASSYRQATNEKLFF
TRBV28	NA	TRBJ1-1	few	TGTGCCAGCAGTTTAGTGGGCAGAACCCCAGGGGACACTGAAGCTTTCTTT	CASSLVGRTPGDTEAFF
TRBV7-8	TRBD1	TRBJ1-6	NA	TGTGCCAGCAGCTCAGGACAGGTTTTAGCGTCCTATAATTCACCCCTCCACTTT	CASSSGQVLASYNSPLHF
TRBV19	NA	TRBJ1-5	few	TGTGCCAGTATCACGAGGGGGAGTAACGAGCCCCAGCATTTT	CASITRGSNEPQHF
TRBV14	TRBD2	TRBJ2-7	NA	TGTGCCAGCAGCCAAGGGGCGGGGGGGACCTACGAGCAGTACTTC	CASSQGAGGTYEQYF